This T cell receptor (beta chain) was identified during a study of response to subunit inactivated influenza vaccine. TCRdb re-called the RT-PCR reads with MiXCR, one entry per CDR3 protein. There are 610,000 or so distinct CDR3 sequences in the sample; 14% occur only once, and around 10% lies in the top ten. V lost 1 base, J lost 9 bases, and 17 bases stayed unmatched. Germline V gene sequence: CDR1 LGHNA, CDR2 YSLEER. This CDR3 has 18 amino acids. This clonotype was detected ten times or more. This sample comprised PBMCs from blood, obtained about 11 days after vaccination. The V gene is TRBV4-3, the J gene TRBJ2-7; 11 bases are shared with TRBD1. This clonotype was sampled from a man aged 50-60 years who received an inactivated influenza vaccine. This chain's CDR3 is CASSQGTGGLTHFMRQYF. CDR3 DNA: TGCGCCAGCAGCCAAGGGACAGGGGGCCTCACCCACTTTATGAGGCAGTACTTC.